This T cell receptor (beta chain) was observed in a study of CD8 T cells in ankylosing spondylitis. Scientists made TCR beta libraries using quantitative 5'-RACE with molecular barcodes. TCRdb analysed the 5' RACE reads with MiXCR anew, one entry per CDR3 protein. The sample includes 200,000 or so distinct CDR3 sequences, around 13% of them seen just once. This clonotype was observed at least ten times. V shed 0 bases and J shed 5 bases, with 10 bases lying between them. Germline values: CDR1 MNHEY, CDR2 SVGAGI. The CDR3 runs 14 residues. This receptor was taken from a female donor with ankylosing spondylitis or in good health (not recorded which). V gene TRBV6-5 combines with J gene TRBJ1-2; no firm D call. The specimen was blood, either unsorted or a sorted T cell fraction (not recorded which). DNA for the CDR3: TGTGCCAGCAGTTACTCTTCGGCCGGGTATGGCTACACCTTC. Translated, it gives CASSYSSAGYGYTF.